Listed below are T cell receptor beta chains from one sample, sequenced in a study of T cells in lung cancer brain metastases. Some clones are missing from TCRdb's copy, which holds only in-frame ones; the method was immunoSEQ multiplex PCR. The table lists about 3,000 clones, over 80% of them singletons, with around 3% in the top ten. Material: tumor tissue from the primary lung tumor. Receptor source: a man between 65 and 85 years old with non-small cell lung cancer. CDR3s include the opening cysteine and the closing phenylalanine or tryptophan. For some rows the clone size is stated as once, few or many, or as a class when expanded; others skip it.

cdr3_aa	j_call	v_call	clone_size
CASSLTGGLGEQYF	TRBJ2-7	TRBV7-2	NA
CAISEVISGATGELFF	TRBJ2-2	TRBV10-3	NA
CASSGGISAVGQYF	TRBJ2-7	TRBV19	NA
CASSLGSLYEQYF	TRBJ2-7	TRBV5-6	NA
CASSFELAGGGDTQYF	TRBJ2-3	TRBV5-4	once
CASSPRDSTEAFF	TRBJ1-1	TRBV18	NA
CATNRDGAATNYGYTF	TRBJ1-2	TRBV15	NA
CASSAGGVGTDTQYF	TRBJ2-3	TRBV6-4	NA
CASSLWGGAWETQYF	TRBJ2-5	TRBV28	NA
CASSDRTSYQPQHF	TRBJ1-5	TRBV2	NA
CASSRDSLGTPDSIEYF	TRBJ2-5	TRBV18	NA
CAISERSIGTGELFF	TRBJ2-2	TRBV10-3	NA
CASSSRTAGTGRQEQYF	TRBJ2-7	TRBV7-9	once
CAWRGQATEAFF	TRBJ1-1	TRBV30	NA
CASSLTGFTDTQYF	TRBJ2-3	TRBV11-2	NA
CASSSPRLAGAEQYF	TRBJ2-7	TRBV28	NA
CASSIRGQGANQPQHF	TRBJ1-5	TRBV19	NA
CASSHWTTSYNEQFF	TRBJ2-1	TRBV14	NA
CASRLAGRRQRYSNQPQHF	TRBJ1-5	TRBV12-2	NA
CASSPRGTYEQYF	TRBJ2-7	TRBV19	NA
CASRDLLGSNQLQHF	TRBJ1-5	TRBV19	once
CASSRFRGDDGELFF	TRBJ2-2	TRBV4-2	NA
CSVLSQLHAQYF	TRBJ2-3	TRBV29-1	once
CASSLNTEAFF	TRBJ1-1	TRBV11-2	NA
CASSHWIGDPYGYTF	TRBJ1-2	TRBV4-2	once
CASSYSLPVSGNTIYF	TRBJ1-3	TRBV6-5	NA
CASSQDGTHYNEQFF	TRBJ2-1	TRBV4-3	NA
CASMGQGGYEQYF	TRBJ2-7	TRBV7-9	NA
CASSPGEWNTGELFF	TRBJ2-2	TRBV5-4	NA
CASSLGLAGGLSYEQYF	TRBJ2-7	TRBV5-1	once
CASMAGKGEKLFF	TRBJ1-4	TRBV10-1	NA
CASSPPGPSNQPQHF	TRBJ1-5	TRBV18	NA
CASSLGTGTGSFNSPLHF	TRBJ1-6	TRBV5-1	NA
CATSRETGSTYEQYF	TRBJ2-7	TRBV15	NA
CASSEALQGGGYTF	TRBJ1-2	TRBV6-1	NA
CASSYQGADTEAFF	TRBJ1-1	TRBV28	NA
CSVDRDSNTGELFF	TRBJ2-2	TRBV29-1	NA